These 26 T cell receptor beta chains came from one sample sequenced in a study of cytomegalovirus exposure and HLA in healthy donors. 60 Vbeta and 13 Jbeta primers were used in PCR. Sequencing used immunoSEQ multiplex PCR; TCRdb keeps in-frame clones, though not all of them. This listing includes roughly 76,000 clones. The source material was PBMCs. The source of these receptors is a female donor in good health and CMV-seropositive.

The CDR3 region is CASSPTGGGYGYTF. The CDR3 region has the DNA TGTGCCAGCAGCCCTACAGGGGGGGGCTATGGCTACACCTTC. The gene calls are TRBV7-3 and TRBJ1-2; TRBD1 aligns across 8 bases. CDR3 length: 14 residues. Germline CDR1 SGHTA, CDR2 FQGTGA. The V segment lost 5 bases and the J segment 4 bases; nucleotides outside the gene matches: 6.

The V gene is TRBV5-1, the J gene TRBJ2-5, with 14 bases identical to TRBD2. V was clipped by 5 bases and J by 1 base; unmatched bases: 4. CDR3 length: 16 amino acids. Germline CDR1 and CDR2: SGHRS and YFSETQ. CDR3: CASRTGTSGSQETQYF. The CDR3 nucleotides read TGCGCCAGCAGAACCGGGACTAGCGGGAGCCAAGAGACCCAGTACTTC.

The genes are TRBV18 and TRBJ1-2; 9 bases match TRBD1. In germline, CDR1 is KGHSH, CDR2 LQKENI. V lost 2 bases and J lost 6; bases outside the gene matches: 4. CDR3 length equals 14 residues. The chain's CDR3 is CASSPNTGGNGYTF. CDR3 in DNA: TGTGCCAGCTCACCAAACACAGGGGGCAATGGCTACACCTTC. The whole variable domain, filled in from reference TRBV18 and TRBJ1-2, reads NAGVMQNPRHLVRRRGQEARLRCSPMKGHSHVYWYRQLPEEGLKFMVYLQKENIIDESGMPKERFSAEFPKEGPSILRIQQVVRGDSAAYFCASSPNTGGNGYTFGSGTRLTVV.

The chain uses TRBV6-6 and TRBJ2-5; 10 nucleotides match TRBD1. Germline V lookup: CDR1 MNHNY, CDR2 SVGAGI (reference sequence). The length of the CDR3 is 14 residues. After removal of 10 bases from V and 5 bases from J, the junction contained 10 bases not matched to a gene. CDR3 in amino acids: CAIWDRGFRETQYF. Written as DNA, the CDR3 is TGTGCCATCTGGGACAGGGGATTTCGCGAGACCCAGTACTTC.

The chain is built from TRBV28 and TRBJ1-2, with a weak D call TRBD1 (6 bases). V lost 4 bases and J 7 bases, leaving 13 bases between the germline ends. The CDR3 has 13 residues. Germline loops: CDR1 MDHEN, CDR2 SYDVKM. This CDR3 reads CASSSGDVRGYTF. CDR3 nucleotides: TGTGCCAGCAGTTCAGGGGATGTACGTGGCTACACCTTC.

The chain recombines TRBV9 with TRBJ2-7, with a weak D call TRBD1 (5 bases). The V gene's germline CDR1 is SGDLS and CDR2 YYNGEE. Trimming shortened V by 0 bases and J by 3 bases, and 13 bases separated the two germline ends. The CDR3 consists of 15 residues. The CDR3 here is CASSVVPSDSYEQYF. In DNA form, the CDR3 reads TGTGCCAGCAGCGTAGTCCCCAGTGACAGCTACGAGCAGTACTTC.

The chain uses TRBV4-2 and TRBJ2-1; D is unresolved. CDR1 LGHNA and CDR2 YNFKEQ come from the germline V gene. This CDR3 contains 13 residues. V lost 0 bases to trimming and J lost 4 bases, with 4 bases between them. The DNA for the CDR3 is TGTGCCAGCAGCCAAGATCTGTACAATGAGCAGTTCTTC. Amino acids: CASSQDLYNEQFF.

The chain couples TRBV4-1 to TRBJ2-7, with D maybe TRBD2 (6 bases). Deletions cut 0 bases from V and 0 bases from J, with 18 bases between. CDR3 length: 18 amino acids. Germline assignment: CDR1 MGHRA and CDR2 YSYEKL. For the CDR3, the DNA is TGCGCCAGCAGCCAAGAAGGCGTCGCGGGATCAAGCTCCTACGAGCAGTACTTC. It yields the protein CASSQEGVAGSSSYEQYF.

The genes are TRBV29-1 and TRBJ2-7; 8 nucleotides match TRBD2. CDR1 is SQVTM and CDR2 is ANQGSEA in the germline V gene. The CDR3 runs to 13 residues. V shed 7 bases, J shed 1 base, and the junction held 6 bases outside the gene matches. The DNA for the CDR3 is TGCAGCGCCCAGCGGGAGCTTTCCTACGAGCAGTACTTC. Translated, it gives CSAQRELSYEQYF.

The chain recombines TRBV2 with TRBJ1-2; the match to TRBD1 covers 8 bases. Unmatched junction bases numbered 3, after V lost 4 bases and J lost 2 bases. This CDR3 region has 14 residues. CDR1 and CDR2 from the germline V gene are SNHLY and FYNNEI. CDR3 loop: CASSAGTGNYGYTF. The DNA for the CDR3 is TGTGCCAGCAGTGCCGGGACAGGCAACTATGGCTACACCTTC.

Turning to this clone: The identical CDR3 is also encoded by other nucleotide sequences in the sample. This chain joins TRBV29-1 and TRBJ2-2; 10 bases map to TRBD2. Per the germline V gene, CDR1 is SQVTM and CDR2 is ANQGSEA. Trimming at V came to 7 bases and at J to 7 bases, leaving 15 bases not matched to a gene. The CDR3 loop spans 16 amino acids. In DNA, the CDR3 is TGCAGCGCTCCCCTAGCGGGAGTAGAAAGGGGCGGGGAGCTGTTTTTT. Its protein product is CSAPLAGVERGGELFF.

The CDR3 is CASSERQLAPLHF. CDR3 sequence (DNA): TGTGCCAGCAGCGAGCGGCAGCTCGCACCCCTCCACTTT. This sequence joins TRBV9 and TRBJ1-6, with D uncertain. Germline V gene sequence: CDR1 SGDLS, CDR2 YYNGEE. V was trimmed by 3 bases and J by 11 bases, leaving 12 bases between them. The CDR3 totals 13 residues.

The rearrangement uses TRBV5-1 and TRBJ2-3, with 7 positions matching TRBD1. The CDR3 totals 14 residues. With V trimmed by 2 bases and J by 3 bases, 3 bases remained unmatched. The germline V gene encodes CDR1 SGHRS and CDR2 YFSETQ. The CDR3 is CASSLGTATDTQYF. CDR3 nucleotide sequence: TGCGCCAGCAGCTTAGGGACAGCAACAGATACGCAGTATTTT.

CDR3: CASSQVGQSSYNEQFF. DNA for the CDR3: TGTGCCAGCAGCCAAGTGGGACAGAGCTCCTACAATGAGCAGTTCTTC. The chain employs TRBV4-2 and TRBJ2-1; 7 positions agree with TRBD1. Germline loops: CDR1 LGHNA, CDR2 YNFKEQ. This CDR3 contains 16 residues. V shed 1 base, J shed 0 bases, and the junction held 3 bases outside the gene matches.

The chain carries TRBV29-1 and TRBJ2-1, with 10 bases lining up with TRBD2. V dropped 7 bases and J dropped 5; count of bases not matched to a gene: 17. Per germline, CDR1 SQVTM and CDR2 ANQGSEA. The CDR3 extends over 17 amino acids. As DNA, the CDR3 is TGCAGCGCCGACCTGGGGCTAGCGGGAGTGTCCGACAATGAGCAGTTCTTC. This encodes CSADLGLAGVSDNEQFF.

V usage is TRBV28 and J usage is TRBJ2-7, with D possibly TRBD1 on 5 matching bases. The CDR3 is made up of 13 amino acids. CDR1 is MDHEN, CDR2 SYDVKM, per germline. The V end lost 5 bases, the J end lost 6 bases, and 14 bases lay between the germline ends. The CDR3 sequence is CASSLDQGPEQYF. The CDR3 nucleotides read TGTGCCAGCAGTCTAGACCAGGGTCCCGAGCAGTACTTC.

CDR3 loop: CASSLGSGGDSYEQYF. The CDR3 DNA is TGTGCCAGCAGCTTAGGGTCTGGCGGGGACTCCTACGAGCAGTACTTC. The chain joins TRBV7-6 to TRBJ2-7; the D gene is possibly TRBD2 (6 bases). Germline CDR1 is SGHVS and CDR2 is FNYEAQ. This CDR3 contains 16 residues. V gave up 1 base and J gave up 0 bases, with 13 bases separating them. Combining the CDR3 with reference TRBV7-6 and TRBJ2-7 gives the whole variable domain GAGVSQSPRYKVTKRGQDVALRCDPISGHVSLYWYRQALGQGPEFLTYFNYEAQQDKSGLPNDRFSAERPEGSISTLTIQRTEQRDSAMYRCASSLGSGGDSYEQYFGPGTRLTVT.

This chain joins TRBV15 and TRBJ1-1; the D gene is possibly TRBD1 (5 bases). The CDR3 runs 15 residues. Germline-derived CDR1 and CDR2 are LNHNV and YYDKDF (reference sequence). Trimming left V 5 bases short and J 3 bases short, with 16 bases between. CDR3 loop: CATSSPHAGDTEAFF. The CDR3 region has the DNA TGTGCCACCAGCTCACCCCATGCGGGGGACACTGAAGCTTTCTTT.

The V call is TRBV7-2, the J call TRBJ1-4; D is ambiguous. Germline V gene lookup returns CDR1 SGHTA and CDR2 FQGNSA. The CDR3 has 14 residues. V dropped 5 bases and J dropped 10 bases, with 17 bases sitting between them. As DNA, the CDR3 is TGTGCCAGCAGCGTTCCAGGACTAGGAGGAAAACTGTTTTTT. It yields the protein CASSVPGLGGKLFF.

V gene TRBV19 combines with J gene TRBJ1-2, with TRBD1 matching 10 bases. This CDR3 contains 15 residues. Germline V gene lookup returns CDR1 LNHDA and CDR2 SQIVND (reference sequence). V lost 7 bases and J lost 7; bases outside the gene matches: 12. This CDR3 is CASNPGQGSGGGYTF. The CDR3 DNA sequence: TGTGCCAGTAACCCGGGACAGGGGTCGGGTGGTGGCTACACCTTC.

This rearrangement joins TRBV2 to TRBJ1-4; D gene uncertain. Trimming cost V 7 bases and J 3 bases, with 9 bases left between them. The CDR3 is made up of 13 amino acids. CDR1 SNHLY and CDR2 FYNNEI come from the germline V gene. This chain's CDR3 is CASTSHSNEKLFF. CDR3 nucleotides: TGTGCCAGCACAAGTCACTCTAATGAAAAACTGTTTTTT.

The rearrangement joins TRBV6-5 to TRBJ2-2; 7 nucleotides line up with TRBD1. CDR3 length: 14 amino acids. Germline V gene lookup returns CDR1 MNHEY and CDR2 SVGAGI. Trimming cost V 2 bases and J 6 bases; bases outside gene matches: 3. As DNA, the CDR3 is TGTGCCAGCAGTTACGACAGGGTTGCCGGGGAGCTGTTTTTT. It yields the protein CASSYDRVAGELFF.

The chain recombines TRBV28 with TRBJ1-2, with 9 bases lining up with TRBD1. The J segment lost 7 bases and the V segment lost 4 bases, leaving 16 bases of the junction unmatched. The CDR3 has 17 amino acids. Germline CDR1 and CDR2: MDHEN and SYDVKM. The CDR3 is CASSSRTGVHLGLGYTF. The CDR3 DNA is TGTGCCAGCAGTTCGCGGACAGGGGTTCATTTGGGGCTTGGCTACACCTTC.

This rearrangement joins TRBV12-5 to TRBJ2-3; the D gene is possibly TRBD1 (8 bases). Trimming took 0 bases from V and 9 from J, leaving 16 bases between them. Looked up from germline, CDR1 is LGHNT and CDR2 is FRNRAP. CDR3 length: 15 amino acids. The chain's CDR3 is CASGLVGDRGGTQYF. CDR3 bases: TGTGCTAGTGGTTTGGTAGGAGACAGGGGAGGGACGCAGTATTTT. Filled out from reference TRBV12-5 and TRBJ2-3, the complete variable domain reads DARVTQTPRHKVTEMGQEVTMRCQPILGHNTVFWYRQTMMQGLELLAYFRNRAPLDDSGMPKDRFSAEMPDATLATLKIQPSEPRDSAVYFCASGLVGDRGGTQYFGPGTRLTVL.

The rearrangement links TRBV7-6 to TRBJ1-2; TRBD1 aligns across 10 bases. The CDR3 is 14 amino acids. Germline assignment: CDR1 SGHVS and CDR2 FNYEAQ. The junction had 5 bases not matched to a gene; V was cut back by 4 bases and J by 6 bases. CDR3: CASSWDRGGNGYTF. In DNA, the CDR3 is TGTGCCAGCAGCTGGGACAGGGGAGGGAATGGCTACACCTTC.

This chain joins TRBV4-1 and TRBJ1-1; possibly TRBD1 for D (6 bases). In germline, CDR1 is MGHRA, CDR2 YSYEKL. Trimming shortened V by 1 base and J by 5 bases, and 11 bases separated the two germline ends. CDR3 length: 14 amino acids. The CDR3 sequence is CASSQGSTGTEAFF. In DNA form, the CDR3 reads TGCGCCAGCAGCCAAGGGAGCACAGGGACTGAAGCTTTCTTT.